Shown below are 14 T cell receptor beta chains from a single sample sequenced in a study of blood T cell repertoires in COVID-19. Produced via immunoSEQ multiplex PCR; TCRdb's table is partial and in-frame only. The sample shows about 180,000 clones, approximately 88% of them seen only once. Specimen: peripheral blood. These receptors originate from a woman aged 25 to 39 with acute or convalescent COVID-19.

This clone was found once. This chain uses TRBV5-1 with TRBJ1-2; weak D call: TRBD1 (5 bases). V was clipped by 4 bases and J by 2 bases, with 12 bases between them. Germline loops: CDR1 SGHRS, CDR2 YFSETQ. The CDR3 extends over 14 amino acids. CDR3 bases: TGCGCCAGCAGCCCCTCCAGGGCGAACTATGGCTACACCTTC. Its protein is CASSPSRANYGYTF.

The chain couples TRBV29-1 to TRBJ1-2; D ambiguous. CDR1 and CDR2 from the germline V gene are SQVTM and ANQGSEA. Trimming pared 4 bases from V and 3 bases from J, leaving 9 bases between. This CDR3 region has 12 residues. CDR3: CSVGGIDYGYTF. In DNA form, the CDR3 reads TGCAGCGTTGGAGGGATTGACTATGGCTACACCTTC.

CDR3 DNA: TGTGCCAGCAGCTTAGAAGACAGGGGGCGAGCTTTCTTT. Translating it yields CASSLEDRGRAFF. V is TRBV7-9 and J is TRBJ1-1; 10 bases are shared with TRBD1. The J segment lost 10 bases and the V segment lost 1 base, leaving 3 bases of the junction unmatched. This CDR3 spans 13 amino acids. Germline lookup yields CDR1 SEHNR and CDR2 FQNEAQ (reference sequence).

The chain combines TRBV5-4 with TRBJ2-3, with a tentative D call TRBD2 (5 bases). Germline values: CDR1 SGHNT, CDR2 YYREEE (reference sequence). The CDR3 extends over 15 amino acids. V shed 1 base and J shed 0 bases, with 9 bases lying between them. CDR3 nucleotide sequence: TGTGCCAGCAGCTTGCCTAGCACTAGCACAGATACGCAGTATTTT. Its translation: CASSLPSTSTDTQYF.

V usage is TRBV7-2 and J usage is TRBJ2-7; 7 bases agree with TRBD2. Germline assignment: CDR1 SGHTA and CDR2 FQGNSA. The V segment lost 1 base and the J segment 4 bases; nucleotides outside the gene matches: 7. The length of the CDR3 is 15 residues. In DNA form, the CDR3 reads TGTGCCAGCAGCTTAGGGCAGCGGGAATCTTACGAGCAGTACTTC. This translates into CASSLGQRESYEQYF.

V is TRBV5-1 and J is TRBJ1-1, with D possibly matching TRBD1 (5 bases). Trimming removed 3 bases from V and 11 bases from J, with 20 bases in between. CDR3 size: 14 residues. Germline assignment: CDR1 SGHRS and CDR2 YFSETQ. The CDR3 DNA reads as TGCGCCAGCAGCTCGGAGGAGGGCTCACGGGGGGCTTTCTTT. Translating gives CASSSEEGSRGAFF. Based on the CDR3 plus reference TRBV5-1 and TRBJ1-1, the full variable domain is KAGVTQTPRYLIKTRGQQVTLSCSPISGHRSVSWYQQTPGQGLQFLFEYFSETQRNKGNFPGRFSGRQFSNSRSEMNVSTLELGDSALYLCASSSEEGSRGAFFGQGTRLTVV.

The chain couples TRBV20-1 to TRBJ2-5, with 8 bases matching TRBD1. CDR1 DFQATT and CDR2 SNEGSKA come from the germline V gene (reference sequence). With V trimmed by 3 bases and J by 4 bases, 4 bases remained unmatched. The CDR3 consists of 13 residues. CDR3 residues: CSASGRGLETQYF. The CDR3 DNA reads TGCAGTGCTAGTGGCAGGGGGCTAGAGACCCAGTACTTC.

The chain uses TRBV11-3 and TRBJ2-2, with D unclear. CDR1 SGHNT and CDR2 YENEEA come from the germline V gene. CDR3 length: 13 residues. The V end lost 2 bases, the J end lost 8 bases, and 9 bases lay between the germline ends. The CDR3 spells CASSLTTIGELFF. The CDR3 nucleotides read TGTGCCAGCAGCTTAACCACAATAGGGGAGCTGTTTTTT.

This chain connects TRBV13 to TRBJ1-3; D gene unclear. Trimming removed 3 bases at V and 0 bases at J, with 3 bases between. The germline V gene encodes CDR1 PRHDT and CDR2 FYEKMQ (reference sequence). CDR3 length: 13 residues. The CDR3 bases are TGTGCCAGCAGCTTGAGCTCTGGAAACACCATATATTTT. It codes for CASSLSSGNTIYF.

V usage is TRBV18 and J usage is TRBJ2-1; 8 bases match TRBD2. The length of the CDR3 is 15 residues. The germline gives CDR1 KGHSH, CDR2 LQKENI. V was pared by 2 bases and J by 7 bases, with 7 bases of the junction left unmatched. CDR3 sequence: CASSPSTGGPNEQFF. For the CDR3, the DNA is TGTGCCAGCTCACCATCCACGGGAGGGCCTAATGAGCAGTTCTTC.

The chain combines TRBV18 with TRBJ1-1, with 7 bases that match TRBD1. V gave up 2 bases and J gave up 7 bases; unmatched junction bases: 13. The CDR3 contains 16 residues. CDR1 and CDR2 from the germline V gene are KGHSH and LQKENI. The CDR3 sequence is CASSPRDSYPYNEAFF. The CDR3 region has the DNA TGTGCCAGCTCACCAAGGGACAGTTATCCTTATAATGAAGCTTTCTTT.

The CDR3 DNA is TGTGCCAGCAGTTACGAGCCCAGACAAGCCCTCCACTTT. Its protein is CASSYEPRQALHF. The genes are TRBV6-6 and TRBJ1-6; D gene ambiguous. V lost 2 bases, J lost 14 bases, and 13 bases lay in between. The CDR3 consists of 13 residues. CDR1 and CDR2 (germline): MNHNY, SVGAGI (reference sequence).

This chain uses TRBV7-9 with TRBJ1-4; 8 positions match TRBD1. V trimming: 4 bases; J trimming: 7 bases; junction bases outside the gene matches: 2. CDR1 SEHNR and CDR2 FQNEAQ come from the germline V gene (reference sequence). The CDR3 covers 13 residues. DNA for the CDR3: TGTGCCAGCAGCTACGGGACAGGTGAAAAACTGTTTTTT. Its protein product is CASSYGTGEKLFF. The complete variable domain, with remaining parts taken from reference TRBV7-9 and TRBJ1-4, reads DTGVSQNPRHKITKRGQNVTFRCDPISEHNRLYWYRQTLGQGPEFLTYFQNEAQLEKSRLLSDRFSAERPKGSFSTLEIQRTEQGDSAMYLCASSYGTGEKLFFGSGTQLSVL.

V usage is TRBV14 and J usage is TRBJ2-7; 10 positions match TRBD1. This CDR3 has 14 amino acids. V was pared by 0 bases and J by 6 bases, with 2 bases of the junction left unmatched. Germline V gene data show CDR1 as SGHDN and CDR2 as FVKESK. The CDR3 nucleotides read TGTGCCAGCAGCCAAGATTGGACAGGGGGCGAGCAGTACTTC. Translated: CASSQDWTGGEQYF.